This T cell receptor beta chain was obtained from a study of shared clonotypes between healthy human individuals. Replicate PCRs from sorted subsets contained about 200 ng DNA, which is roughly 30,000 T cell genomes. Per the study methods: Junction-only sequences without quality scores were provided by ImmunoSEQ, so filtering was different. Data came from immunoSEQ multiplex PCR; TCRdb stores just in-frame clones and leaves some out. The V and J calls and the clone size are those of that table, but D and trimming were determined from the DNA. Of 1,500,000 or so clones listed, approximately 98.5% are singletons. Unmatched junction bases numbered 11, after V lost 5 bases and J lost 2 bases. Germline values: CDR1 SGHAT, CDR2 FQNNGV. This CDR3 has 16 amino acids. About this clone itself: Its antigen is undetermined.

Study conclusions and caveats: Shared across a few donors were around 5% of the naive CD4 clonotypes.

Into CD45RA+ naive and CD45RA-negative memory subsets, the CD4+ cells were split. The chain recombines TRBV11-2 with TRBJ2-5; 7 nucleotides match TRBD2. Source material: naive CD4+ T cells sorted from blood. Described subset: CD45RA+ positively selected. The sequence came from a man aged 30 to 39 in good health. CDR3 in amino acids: CASSLNPGLRQETQYF. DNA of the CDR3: TGTGCCAGCAGCCTAAACCCGGGACTAAGACAAGAGACCCAGTACTTC.